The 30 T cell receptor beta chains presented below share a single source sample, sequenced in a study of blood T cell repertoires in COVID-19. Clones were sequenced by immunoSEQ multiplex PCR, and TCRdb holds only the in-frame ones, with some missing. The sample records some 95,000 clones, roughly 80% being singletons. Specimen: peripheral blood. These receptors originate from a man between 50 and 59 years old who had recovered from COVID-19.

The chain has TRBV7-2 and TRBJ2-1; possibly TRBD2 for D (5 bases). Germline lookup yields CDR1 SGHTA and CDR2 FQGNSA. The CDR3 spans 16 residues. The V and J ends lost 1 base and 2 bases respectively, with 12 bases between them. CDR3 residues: CASSLGRYLAYNEQFF. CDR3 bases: TGTGCCAGCAGCTTAGGGAGGTACCTTGCCTACAATGAGCAGTTCTTC.

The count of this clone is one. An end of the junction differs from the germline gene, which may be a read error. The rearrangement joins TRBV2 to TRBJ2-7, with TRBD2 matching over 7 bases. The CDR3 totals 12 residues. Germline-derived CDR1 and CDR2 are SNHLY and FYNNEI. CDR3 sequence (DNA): TGTGCCAGCAGTGAAGGCCCTACGCGGGGGAAGTTC. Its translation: CASSEGPTRGKF.

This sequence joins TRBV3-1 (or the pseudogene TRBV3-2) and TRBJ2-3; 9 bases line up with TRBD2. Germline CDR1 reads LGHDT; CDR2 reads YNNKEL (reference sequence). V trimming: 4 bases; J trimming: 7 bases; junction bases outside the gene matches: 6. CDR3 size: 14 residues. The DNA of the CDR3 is TGTGCCAGCAGCCCCCGGACTAGCGCGAATACGCAGTATTTT. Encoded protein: CASSPRTSANTQYF.

The CDR3 spells CASSYRTGTGRIMNTEAFF. CDR3 coding DNA: TGTGCCAGCAGTTACCGTACCGGGACAGGGAGGATCATGAACACTGAAGCTTTCTTT. V and J are TRBV6-2 or TRBV6-3 and TRBJ1-1, with TRBD1 matching 9 bases. V lost 2 bases and J lost 0; bases outside the gene matches: 13. CDR1 is MNHEY, CDR2 SVGEGT, per germline. The length of the CDR3 is 19 residues.

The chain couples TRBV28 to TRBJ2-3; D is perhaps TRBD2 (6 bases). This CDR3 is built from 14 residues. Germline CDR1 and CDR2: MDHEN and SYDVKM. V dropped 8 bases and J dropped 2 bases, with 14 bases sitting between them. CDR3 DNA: TGTGCCAGCGGATTAGCGGACTACACAGATACGCAGTATTTT. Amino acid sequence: CASGLADYTDTQYF.

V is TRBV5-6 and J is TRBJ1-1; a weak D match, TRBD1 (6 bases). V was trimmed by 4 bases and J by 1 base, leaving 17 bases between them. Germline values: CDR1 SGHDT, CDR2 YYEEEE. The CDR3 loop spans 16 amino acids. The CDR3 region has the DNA TGTGCCAGCAGCCCATACGACAGGTGGGGGAACACTGAAGCTTTCTTT. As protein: CASSPYDRWGNTEAFF.

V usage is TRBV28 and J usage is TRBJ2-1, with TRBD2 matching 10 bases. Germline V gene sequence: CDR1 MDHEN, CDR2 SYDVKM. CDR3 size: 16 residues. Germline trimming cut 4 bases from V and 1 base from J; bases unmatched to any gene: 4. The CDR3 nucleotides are TGTGCCAGCAGTTCCCCGACTAGCGGGTCCTACAATGAGCAGTTCTTC. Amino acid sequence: CASSSPTSGSYNEQFF.

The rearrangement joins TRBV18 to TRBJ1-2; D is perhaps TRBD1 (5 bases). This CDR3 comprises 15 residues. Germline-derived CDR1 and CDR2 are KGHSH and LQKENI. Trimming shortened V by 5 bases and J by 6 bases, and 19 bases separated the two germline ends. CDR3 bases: TGTGCCAGCTCATTAAGCCAAGGGGAGGCGAATGGCTACACCTTC. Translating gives CASSLSQGEANGYTF.

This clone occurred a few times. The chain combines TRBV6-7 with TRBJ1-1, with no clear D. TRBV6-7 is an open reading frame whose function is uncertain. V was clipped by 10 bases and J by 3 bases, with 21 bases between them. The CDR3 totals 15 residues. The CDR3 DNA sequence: TGTGCCAACCACACTCACGGAGGGAGGGACACTGAAGCTTTCTTT. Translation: CANHTHGGRDTEAFF.

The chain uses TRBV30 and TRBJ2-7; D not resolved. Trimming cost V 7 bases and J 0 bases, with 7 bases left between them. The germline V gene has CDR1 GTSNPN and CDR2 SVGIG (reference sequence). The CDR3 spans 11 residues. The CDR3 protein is CAFTSSYEQYF. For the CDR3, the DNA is TGTGCCTTCACAAGCTCCTACGAGCAGTACTTC.

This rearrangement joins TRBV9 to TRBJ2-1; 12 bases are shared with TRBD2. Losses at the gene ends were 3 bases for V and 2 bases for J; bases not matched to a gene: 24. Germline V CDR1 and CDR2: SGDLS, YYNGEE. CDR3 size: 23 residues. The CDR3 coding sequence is TGTGCCAGCAGCGCGAGTGGAGGAAGGGAATGGGCTAGCGGGAGGGCCACCTACAATGAGCAGTTCTTC. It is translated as CASSASGGREWASGRATYNEQFF.

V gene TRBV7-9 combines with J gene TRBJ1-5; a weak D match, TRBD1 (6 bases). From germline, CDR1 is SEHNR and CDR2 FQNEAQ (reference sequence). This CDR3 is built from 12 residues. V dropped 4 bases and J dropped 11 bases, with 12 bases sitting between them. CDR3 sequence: CASSSGQTTQHF. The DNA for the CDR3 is TGTGCCAGCAGCTCCGGACAGACGACCCAGCATTTT.

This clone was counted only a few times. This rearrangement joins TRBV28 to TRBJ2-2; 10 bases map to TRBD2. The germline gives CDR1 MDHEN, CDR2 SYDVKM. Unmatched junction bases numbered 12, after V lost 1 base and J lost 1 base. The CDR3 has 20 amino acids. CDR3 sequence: CASSLYRLDWTSGNTGELFF. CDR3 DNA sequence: TGTGCCAGCAGTTTATACCGCCTCGATTGGACTAGCGGGAACACCGGGGAGCTGTTTTTT.

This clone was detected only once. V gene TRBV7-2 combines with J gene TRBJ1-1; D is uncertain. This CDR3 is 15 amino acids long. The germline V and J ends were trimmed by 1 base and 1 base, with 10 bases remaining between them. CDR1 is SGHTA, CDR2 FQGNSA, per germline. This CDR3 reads CASSLGGSANTEAFF. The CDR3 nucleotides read TGTGCCAGCAGCTTAGGAGGTTCTGCGAACACTGAAGCTTTCTTT.

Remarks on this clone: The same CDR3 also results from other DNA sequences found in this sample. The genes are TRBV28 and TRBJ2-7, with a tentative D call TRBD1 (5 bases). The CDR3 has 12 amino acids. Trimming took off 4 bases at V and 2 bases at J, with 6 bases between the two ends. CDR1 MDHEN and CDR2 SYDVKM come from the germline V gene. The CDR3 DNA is TGTGCCAGCAGTTCAGGGACCTACGAGCAGTACTTC. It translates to CASSSGTYEQYF. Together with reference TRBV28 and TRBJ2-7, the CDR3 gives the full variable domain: DVKVTQSSRYLVKRTGEKVFLECVQDMDHENMFWYRQDPGLGLRLIYFSYDVKMKEKGDIPEGYSVSREKKERFSLILESASTNQTSMYLCASSSGTYEQYFGPGTRLTVT.

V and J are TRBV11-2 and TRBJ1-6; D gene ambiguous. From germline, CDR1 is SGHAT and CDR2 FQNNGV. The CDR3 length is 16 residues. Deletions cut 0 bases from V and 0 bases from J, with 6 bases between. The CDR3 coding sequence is TGTGCCAGCAGCTTAGAAAGGAGCTCCTATAATTCACCCCTCCACTTT. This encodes CASSLERSSYNSPLHF.

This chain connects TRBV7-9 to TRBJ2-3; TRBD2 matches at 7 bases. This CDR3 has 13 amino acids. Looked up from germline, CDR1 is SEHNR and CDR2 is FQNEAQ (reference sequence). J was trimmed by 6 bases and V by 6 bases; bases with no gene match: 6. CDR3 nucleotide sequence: TGTGCCAGCAGTCGGGAGGCAGGGGATACGCAGTATTTT. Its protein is CASSREAGDTQYF.

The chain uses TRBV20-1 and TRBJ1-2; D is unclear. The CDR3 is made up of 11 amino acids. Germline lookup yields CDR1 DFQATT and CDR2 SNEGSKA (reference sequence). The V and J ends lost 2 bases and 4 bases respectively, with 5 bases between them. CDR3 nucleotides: TGCAGTGCTAGATCCGGCTATGGCTACACCTTC. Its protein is CSARSGYGYTF.

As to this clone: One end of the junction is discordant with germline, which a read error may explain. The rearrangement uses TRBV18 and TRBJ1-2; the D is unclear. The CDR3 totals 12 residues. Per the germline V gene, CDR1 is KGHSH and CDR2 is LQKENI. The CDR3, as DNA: TGTGCCAGCTCATCCGAACGCTATGACTACACCTTC. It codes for CASSSERYDYTF.

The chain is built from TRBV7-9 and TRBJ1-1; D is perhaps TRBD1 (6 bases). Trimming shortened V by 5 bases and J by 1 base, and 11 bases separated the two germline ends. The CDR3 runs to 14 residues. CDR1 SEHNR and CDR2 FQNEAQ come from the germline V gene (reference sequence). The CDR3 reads CASSDDRTNTEAFF. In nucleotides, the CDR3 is TGTGCCAGCAGCGACGACAGGACGAACACTGAAGCTTTCTTT.

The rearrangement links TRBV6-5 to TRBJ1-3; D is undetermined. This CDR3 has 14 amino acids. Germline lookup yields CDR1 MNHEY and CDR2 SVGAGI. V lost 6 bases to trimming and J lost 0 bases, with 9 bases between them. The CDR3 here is CASSRIGSGNTIYF. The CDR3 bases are TGTGCCAGCAGCCGCATCGGCTCTGGAAACACCATATATTTT.

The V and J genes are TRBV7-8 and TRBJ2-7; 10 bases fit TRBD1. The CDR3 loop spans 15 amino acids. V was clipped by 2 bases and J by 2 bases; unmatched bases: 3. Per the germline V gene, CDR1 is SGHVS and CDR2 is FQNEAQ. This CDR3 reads CASSLSGTGAYEQYF. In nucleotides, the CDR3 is TGTGCCAGCAGCTTATCCGGGACAGGGGCCTACGAGCAGTACTTC.

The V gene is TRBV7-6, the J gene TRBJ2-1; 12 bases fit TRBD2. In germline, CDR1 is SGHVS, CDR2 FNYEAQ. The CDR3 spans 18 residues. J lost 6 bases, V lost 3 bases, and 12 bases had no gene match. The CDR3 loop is CASSLAPALAGGPNEQFF. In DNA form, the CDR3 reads TGTGCCAGCAGCTTGGCCCCCGCACTAGCGGGAGGCCCCAATGAGCAGTTCTTC.

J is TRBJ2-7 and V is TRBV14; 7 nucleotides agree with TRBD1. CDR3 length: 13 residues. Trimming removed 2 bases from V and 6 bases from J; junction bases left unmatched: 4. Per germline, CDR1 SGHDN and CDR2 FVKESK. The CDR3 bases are TGTGCCAGCAGCCAAAACAGGGGACGCGAGCAGTACTTC. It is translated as CASSQNRGREQYF.

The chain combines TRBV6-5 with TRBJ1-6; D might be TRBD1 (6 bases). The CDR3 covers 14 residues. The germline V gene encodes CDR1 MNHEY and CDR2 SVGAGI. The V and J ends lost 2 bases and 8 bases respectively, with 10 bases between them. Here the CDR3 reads CASSYGQQDSPLHF. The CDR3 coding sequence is TGTGCCAGCAGTTACGGACAGCAAGATTCACCCCTCCACTTT.

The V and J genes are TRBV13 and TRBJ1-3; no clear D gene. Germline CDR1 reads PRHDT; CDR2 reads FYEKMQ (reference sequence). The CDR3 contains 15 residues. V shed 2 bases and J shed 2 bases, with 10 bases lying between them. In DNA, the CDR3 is TGTGCCAGCAGCTTATATGCAGGTACTGGAAACACCATATATTTT. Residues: CASSLYAGTGNTIYF.

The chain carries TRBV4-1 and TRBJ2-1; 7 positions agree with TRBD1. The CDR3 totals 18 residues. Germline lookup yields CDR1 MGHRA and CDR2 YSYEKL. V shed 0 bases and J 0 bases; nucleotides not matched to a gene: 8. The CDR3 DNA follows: TGCGCCAGCAGCCAAGATTGGGACAGTGCGAGCTCCTACAATGAGCAGTTCTTC. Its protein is CASSQDWDSASSYNEQFF.

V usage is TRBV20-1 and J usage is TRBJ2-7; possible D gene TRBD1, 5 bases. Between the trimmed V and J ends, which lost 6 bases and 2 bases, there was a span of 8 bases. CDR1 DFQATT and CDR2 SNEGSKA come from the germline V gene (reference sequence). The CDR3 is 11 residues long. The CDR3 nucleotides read TGCAGTGCATCAGGGACCTACGAGCAGTACTTC. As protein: CSASGTYEQYF.

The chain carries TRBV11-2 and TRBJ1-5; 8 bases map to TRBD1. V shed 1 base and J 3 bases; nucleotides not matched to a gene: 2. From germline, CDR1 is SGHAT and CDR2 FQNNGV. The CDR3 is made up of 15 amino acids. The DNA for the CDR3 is TGTGCCAGCAGCTTAGCGGGACAGGACAATCAGCCCCAGCATTTT. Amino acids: CASSLAGQDNQPQHF.

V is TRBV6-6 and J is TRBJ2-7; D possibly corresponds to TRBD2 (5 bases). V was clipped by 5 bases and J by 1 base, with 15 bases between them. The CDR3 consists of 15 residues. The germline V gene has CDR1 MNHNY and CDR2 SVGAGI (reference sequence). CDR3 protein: CASSPSRDTSYEQYF. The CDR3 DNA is TGTGCCAGCAGTCCCTCCCGGGATACTTCCTACGAGCAGTACTTC.